The 3 T cell receptor beta chains below were found in one sample sequenced in a study of graft-versus-host responses after intestinal transplantation. Their specific antigens are unknown. The protocol was immunoSEQ multiplex PCR, while the TCRdb copy is restricted to in-frame clones and leaves out a portion. The sample includes under 85,000 clones, about 90% seen only once; the top ten take 1.3%. This specimen was unstimulated CD8+ T cells sorted from spleen or lymph node cells, taken before intestinal transplant. Source of these receptors: a human donor who received an intestinal transplant.

The table lists this clone with a count of one. Other DNA sequences in the same sample also yield this CDR3. This chain uses TRBV4-1 with TRBJ1-5, with D maybe TRBD1 (5 bases). CDR1 and CDR2 (germline): MGHRA, YSYEKL. The V and J ends lost 0 bases and 9 bases respectively, with 15 bases between them. This CDR3 is built from 15 residues. CDR3 nucleotides: TGCGCCAGCAGCCAAGACCACACAGGTTTTGGGCCCCAGCATTTT. As protein: CASSQDHTGFGPQHF.

The genes are TRBV10-2 and TRBJ1-2, with D possibly TRBD1 on 6 matching bases. Germline values: CDR1 WSHSY, CDR2 SAAADI. This CDR3 has 16 residues. Deletions cut 4 bases from V and 1 base from J, with 16 bases between. CDR3 residues: CASSGADSLFNYGYTF. In nucleotides, the CDR3 is TGCGCCAGCAGTGGGGCGGACAGCCTTTTTAACTATGGCTACACCTTC.

V and J are TRBV29-1 and TRBJ1-1, with a tentative D call TRBD1 (5 bases). V was clipped by 5 bases and J by 6 bases, with 13 bases between them. Germline-derived CDR1 and CDR2 are SQVTM and ANQGSEA. The length of the CDR3 is 12 residues. The CDR3 loop reads CSVFWGVPEAFF. In DNA form, the CDR3 reads TGCAGCGTTTTTTGGGGCGTCCCTGAAGCTTTCTTT.